Listed here are 16 T cell receptor beta chains from one sample, sequenced in a study (dated by TCRdb to the mid-2010s). Library construction relied on 5' RACE. Sequenced using an Illumina MiSeq. In-frame beta chains were kept once TCRdb had trimmed the public reads at Q25 with fastp and called clones with MiXCR. Rows are unified per CDR3 protein, each entry keeping the most common DNA and genes. For this sample the table gives approximately 23,000 distinct CDR3 sequences, of which more than 30% were detected only once. Roughly 2.4% of the sample is in the top ten clones. The sequenced material came from tumor-infiltrating naive CD4+ T cells sorted from the breast tumor. Read against the paper, the sample's cell subset or site label means: naive CD4+ T cells, CD4+CD45RA+CD25-. The source is a female donor with breast cancer.

This clonotype appeared a few times. This sequence joins TRBV11-3 and TRBJ2-7; the match to TRBD1 covers 8 bases. The CDR3 is 14 residues long. Germline loops: CDR1 SGHNT, CDR2 YENEEA. V lost 5 bases to trimming and J lost 0 bases; unmatched junction nucleotides: 3. CDR3 nucleotides: TGTGCCAGCAGCCACAGGGGGGCCTCCTACGAGCAGTACTTC. Protein: CASSHRGASYEQYF.

The gene calls are TRBV23-1 and TRBJ2-2; TRBD1 or TRBD2 may be the D gene (6 bases each). TRBV23-1 is an ORF for which the function is uncertain. CDR3 length: 17 residues. V was trimmed by 0 bases and J by 4 bases, leaving 15 bases between them. CDR3 coding DNA: TGCGCCAGCAGTCAATCGGGGAGAGGGGGAGGCACCGGGGAGCTGTTTTTT. It encodes CASSQSGRGGGTGELFF.

This clonotype has just a few counts. V gene TRBV30 combines with J gene TRBJ1-1, with 7 positions matching TRBD1. This CDR3 has 15 amino acids. Germline V gene lookup returns CDR1 GTSNPN and CDR2 SVGIG (reference sequence). V gave up 2 bases and J gave up 8 bases; unmatched junction bases: 14. The CDR3 coding sequence is TGTGCCTGGAGTACAAAGGGGGCGCGGTCCGCCGAAGCTTTCTTT. It is translated as CAWSTKGARSAEAFF.

The gene calls are TRBV20-1 and TRBJ2-1; no firm D call. CDR3 size: 13 residues. Trimming shortened V by 5 bases and J by 4 bases, and 12 bases separated the two germline ends. Germline CDR1 DFQATT, CDR2 SNEGSKA (reference sequence). CDR3 in DNA: TGCAGTGCTGAAGTCCCCGGGTACAATGAGCAGTTCTTC. This encodes CSAEVPGYNEQFF.

In the case of this clonotype: The CDR3 end shows no conserved phenylalanine or tryptophan, and so a read error is likely. The rearrangement links TRBV11-2 to TRBJ2-1; maybe TRBD1 (5 bases). Germline lookup yields CDR1 SGHAT and CDR2 FQNNGV. This CDR3 is 12 amino acids long. Trimming took off 5 bases at V and 10 bases at J, with 12 bases between the two ends. The chain's CDR3 is CASSRRTSEQFL. The CDR3 DNA sequence: TGTGCCAGCAGCCGCCGGACAAGCGAGCAGTTCCTC.

Details on this clonotype: A much larger clone is a single base away; this may be a read error. This sequence joins TRBV6-2 or TRBV6-3 and TRBJ2-1, with 7 bases aligning to TRBD2. The germline CDR1 and CDR2 sequences are MNHEY and SVGEGT. V lost 6 bases to trimming and J lost 6 bases; unmatched junction nucleotides: 20. The CDR3 has 18 residues. CDR3 in amino acids: CASRKAGDLARERNEQFF. The CDR3 DNA follows: TGTGCCAGCAGAAAGGCGGGAGATCTAGCTCGGGAACGCAATGAGCAGTTCTTC.

This clonotype was found many times. The CDR3 nucleotides are TGTGCCATCAGTGAGGAGAAAGGGTACCAAGAGACCCAGTACTTC. Translated, it gives CAISEEKGYQETQYF. This chain uses TRBV10-3 with TRBJ2-5; D call uncertain. Germline V CDR1 and CDR2: ENHRY, SYGVKD. The CDR3 loop spans 15 amino acids. Trimming cost V 2 bases and J 0 bases, with 10 bases left between them.

This clonotype is medium-sized (0.01 to 0.1%) in the sample. The gene calls are TRBV20-1 and TRBJ2-3; D not resolved. V shed 5 bases and J shed 7 bases, with 13 bases lying between them. Germline CDR1 and CDR2: DFQATT and SNEGSKA (reference sequence). The CDR3 consists of 12 residues. The CDR3 loop is CSASLASNTQYF. The CDR3 coding sequence is TGCAGTGCTTCCCTCGCCAGTAATACGCAGTATTTT.

This clonotype showed up many times. The rearrangement links TRBV4-1 to TRBJ2-7; 10 nucleotides agree with TRBD1. V lost 5 bases, J lost 7 bases, and 8 bases stayed unmatched. Germline-derived CDR1 and CDR2 are MGHRA and YSYEKL. The CDR3 is 14 residues long. The CDR3 protein is CASSEGTGEEEQYF. The DNA of the CDR3 is TGCGCCAGCAGCGAGGGGACAGGGGAAGAAGAGCAGTACTTC.

This clonotype qualifies as medium-sized (0.01 to 0.1%). The V call is TRBV5-1, the J call TRBJ2-1; D not certain. In germline, CDR1 is SGHRS, CDR2 YFSETQ. The CDR3 loop spans 13 amino acids. Trimming removed 0 bases at V and 3 bases at J, with 4 bases between. CDR3 DNA: TGCGCCAGCAGCTTGGGCGTCTACAATGAGCAGTTCTTC. It specifies CASSLGVYNEQFF.

This clonotype was picked up many times. The rearrangement links TRBV20-1 to TRBJ1-1, with 7 bases aligning to TRBD1. CDR1 and CDR2 from the germline V gene are DFQATT and SNEGSKA (reference sequence). CDR3 length equals 16 residues. The V gene end was trimmed by 1 base and the J gene end by 4 bases; junction bases not matched to a gene: 12. The CDR3 loop is CSARGPRGQGGTEAFF. CDR3 in DNA: TGCAGTGCTAGAGGACCCCGAGGTCAGGGGGGCACTGAAGCTTTCTTT.

This clonotype is medium-sized (0.01 to 0.1%). This chain joins TRBV20-1 and TRBJ2-7; the match to TRBD2 covers 9 bases. The germline V gene encodes CDR1 DFQATT and CDR2 SNEGSKA (reference sequence). The CDR3 extends over 14 amino acids. Germline trimming cut 4 bases from V and 2 bases from J; bases unmatched to any gene: 6. The CDR3 reads CSAIWAGGPYEQYF. As DNA, the CDR3 is TGCAGTGCTATCTGGGCGGGAGGGCCCTACGAGCAGTACTTC.

This clonotype is labeled as medium-sized (0.01 to 0.1%). The J gene is TRBJ2-7, the V gene TRBV5-1; 16 bases map to TRBD2. CDR1 SGHRS and CDR2 YFSETQ come from the germline V gene. CDR3 length equals 16 residues. J was trimmed by 1 base and V by 4 bases; bases with no gene match: 2. The CDR3 reads CASSEGLAGGSYEQYF. CDR3 nucleotide sequence: TGCGCCAGCAGCGAGGGACTAGCGGGAGGGTCCTACGAGCAGTACTTC.

In regard to this clonotype: With a much larger clone just one base away, this may be a read error. The chain joins TRBV12-3 or TRBV12-4 to TRBJ2-3; weak D call: TRBD1 (6 bases). CDR3 length equals 13 residues. This chain's CDR3 is CASRQGFPDTRYF. CDR3 bases: TGTGCCAGCAGGCAGGGGTTCCCAGATACGCGGTATTTT.

A few counts support this clonotype. The chain carries TRBV5-1 and TRBJ2-1, with D perhaps matching TRBD2 (5 bases). The V and J ends lost 6 bases and 4 bases respectively, with 23 bases between them. Germline V gene lookup returns CDR1 SGHRS and CDR2 YFSETQ. The CDR3 contains 17 residues. As DNA, the CDR3 is TGCGCCAGCACCGTGGAACCCTCCAGCGGCCATTACAATGAGCAGTTCTTC. Its translation is CASTVEPSSGHYNEQFF. Together with reference TRBV5-1 and TRBJ2-1, the CDR3 gives the full variable domain: KAGVTQTPRYLIKTRGQQVTLSCSPISGHRSVSWYQQTPGQGLQFLFEYFSETQRNKGNFPGRFSGRQFSNSRSEMNVSTLELGDSALYLCASTVEPSSGHYNEQFFGPGTRLTVL.

The CDR3 loop is CASRWGGSMEQYF. The CDR3 bases are TGCGCCAGCAGGTGGGGTGGCTCGATGGAGCAGTACTTC. V and J are TRBV5-1 and TRBJ2-7; the D is unclear. The germline gives CDR1 SGHRS, CDR2 YFSETQ. The germline V and J ends were trimmed by 5 bases and 7 bases, with 16 bases remaining between them. The length of the CDR3 is 13 residues.